The 9 T cell receptor beta chains in this list originate from one sample, sequenced in a study of T cell responses to AZD1222 COVID-19 vaccine. TCRdb's copy holds only in-frame clones and misses some; the assay was immunoSEQ multiplex PCR. This table has approximately 170,000 clones, 80% to 90% appearing once. The sample consisted of peripheral blood, taken on day 0 of AZD1222 vaccination. These receptors originate from an adult in good health.

The chain links TRBV30 to TRBJ1-1; TRBD1 matches at 9 bases. This CDR3 has 13 amino acids. J lost 10 bases, V lost 5 bases, and 11 bases had no gene match. CDR1 is GTSNPN, CDR2 SVGIG, per germline (reference sequence). The CDR3 here is CAWDRGLLVGAFF. The CDR3, as DNA: TGTGCCTGGGACAGGGGGTTGTTGGTCGGAGCTTTCTTT.

This sequence joins TRBV6-5 and TRBJ2-7, with unresolved D. Germline assignment: CDR1 MNHEY and CDR2 SVGAGI. CDR3 size: 15 residues. Trimming shortened V by 7 bases and J by 4 bases, and 20 bases separated the two germline ends. The CDR3 loop is CASTRRLSLGYEQYF. The DNA of the CDR3 is TGTGCCAGCACCAGGAGACTTTCCTTGGGGTACGAGCAGTACTTC.

The V gene is TRBV6-6, the J gene TRBJ2-7, with D possibly matching TRBD2 (7 bases). Per germline, CDR1 MNHNY and CDR2 SVGAGI (reference sequence). V lost 2 bases and J lost 6, with 11 bases in between. This CDR3 is 13 amino acids long. DNA of the CDR3: TGTGCCAGCAGTTACGCGGGGGCGGGCGAGCAGTACTTC. Its translation is CASSYAGAGEQYF.

V usage is TRBV15 and J usage is TRBJ1-2, with no clear D. V was pared by 5 bases and J by 0 bases, with 13 bases between. This CDR3 region has 15 residues. Germline values: CDR1 LNHNV, CDR2 YYDKDF (reference sequence). CDR3 nucleotide sequence: TGTGCCACCAGCGGAGGCCCTACCACTAACTATGGCTACACCTTC. Amino acid sequence: CATSGGPTTNYGYTF. The variable domain in full, with the rest retrieved from reference TRBV15 and TRBJ1-2, is DAMVIQNPRYQVTQFGKPVTLSCSQTLNHNVMYWYQQKSSQAPKLLFHYYDKDFNNEADTPDNFQSRRPNTSFCFLDIRSPGLGDTAMYLCATSGGPTTNYGYTFGSGTRLTVV.

The chain recombines TRBV12-1 with TRBJ2-7; TRBD1 is the table's D call and was not checked against the DNA. TRBV12-1 is described as a pseudogene. This CDR3 region has 19 residues. The CDR3 nucleotides read TGTGCCAGCAGCTCCCTTAAACCAACAGGGCCCCTCACCCAATACGAGCAGTACGTC. Its protein is CASSSLKPTGPLTQYEQYV.

The chain uses TRBV28 and TRBJ1-2; a possible D gene is TRBD1 (5 bases). CDR3 length equals 14 residues. V lost 3 bases and J lost 12, with 20 bases in between. Germline CDR1 and CDR2: MDHEN and SYDVKM. The chain's CDR3 is CASSFSLMGTVDTF. CDR3 nucleotide sequence: TGTGCCAGCAGTTTCTCTCTTATGGGGACCGTCGACACCTTC.

The chain combines TRBV5-4 with TRBJ2-6; D gene uncertain. The CDR3 contains 15 residues. V lost 4 bases and J lost 0, with 8 bases in between. CDR1 and CDR2 (germline): SGHNT, YYREEE (reference sequence). The chain's CDR3 is CASSPKSSGANVLTF. CDR3 DNA sequence: TGTGCCAGCAGCCCTAAAAGCTCTGGGGCCAACGTCCTGACTTTC.

The chain links TRBV2 to TRBJ1-5; D call uncertain. CDR1 SNHLY and CDR2 FYNNEI come from the germline V gene. The CDR3 covers 13 residues. V lost 8 bases and J 5 bases, leaving 13 bases between the germline ends. The DNA for the CDR3 is TGTGCCAGCGGGAGATACAGTTATCAGCCCCAGCATTTT. Its translation is CASGRYSYQPQHF.

The rearrangement uses TRBV24-1 and TRBJ2-7, with a possible D match to TRBD1 (5 bases). V lost 6 bases and J lost 10, with 12 bases in between. Per the germline V gene, CDR1 is KGHDR and CDR2 is SFDVKD. This CDR3 contains 11 residues. The chain's CDR3 is CATSYGQRQYF. The CDR3 nucleotides read TGTGCCACCAGTTATGGACAAAGACAGTACTTC.